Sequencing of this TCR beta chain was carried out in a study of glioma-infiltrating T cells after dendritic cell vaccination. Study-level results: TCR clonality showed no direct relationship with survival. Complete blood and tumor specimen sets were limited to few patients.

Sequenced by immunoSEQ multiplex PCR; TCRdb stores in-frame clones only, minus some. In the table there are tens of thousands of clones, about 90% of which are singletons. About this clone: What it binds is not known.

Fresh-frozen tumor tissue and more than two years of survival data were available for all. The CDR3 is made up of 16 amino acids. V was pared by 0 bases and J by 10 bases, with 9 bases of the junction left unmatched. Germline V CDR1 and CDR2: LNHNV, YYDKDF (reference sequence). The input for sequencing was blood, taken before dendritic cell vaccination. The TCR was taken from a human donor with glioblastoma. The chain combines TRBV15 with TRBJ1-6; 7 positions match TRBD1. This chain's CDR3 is CATSRDLGTAGSPLHF. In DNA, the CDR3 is TGTGCCACCAGCAGAGATCTCGGGACAGCAGGGTCACCCCTCCACTTT.